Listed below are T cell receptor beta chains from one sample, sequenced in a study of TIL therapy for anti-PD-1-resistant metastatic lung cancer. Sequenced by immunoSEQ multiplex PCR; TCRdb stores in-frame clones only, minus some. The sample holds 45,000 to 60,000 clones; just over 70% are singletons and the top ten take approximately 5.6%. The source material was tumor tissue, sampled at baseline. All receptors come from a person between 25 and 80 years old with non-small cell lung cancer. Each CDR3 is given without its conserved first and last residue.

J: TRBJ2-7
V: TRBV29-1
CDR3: SVGDRGRSEQY

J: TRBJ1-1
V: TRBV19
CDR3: ASRPTGGIEAF

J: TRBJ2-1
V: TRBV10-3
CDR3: AISEPLAGGGNEQF

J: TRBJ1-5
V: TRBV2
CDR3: ASNRDRGLEPQH

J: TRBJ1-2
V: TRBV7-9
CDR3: ASSPGPYGYT

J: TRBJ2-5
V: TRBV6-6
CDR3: ASSRETQY

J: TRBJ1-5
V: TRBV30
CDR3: ACSRDTGFGGNQPQH

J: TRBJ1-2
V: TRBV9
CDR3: ASSGGTGYGGYT

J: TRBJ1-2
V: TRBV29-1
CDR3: SVPGLGVYGYT

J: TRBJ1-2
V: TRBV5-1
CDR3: ASSFGFQAGENYGYT

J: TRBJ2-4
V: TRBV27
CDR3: ASSLAKNIQY

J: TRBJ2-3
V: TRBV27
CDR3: ASSLRGLAGPLRDTQY

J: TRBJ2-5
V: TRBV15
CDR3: ATSRDQLAAQETQY

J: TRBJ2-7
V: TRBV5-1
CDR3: ASSVGTSIYEQY

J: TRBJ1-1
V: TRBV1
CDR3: KHRGANTEAF

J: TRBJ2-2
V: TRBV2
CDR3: ASKGGGNTGELF

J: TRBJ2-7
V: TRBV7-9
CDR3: ASSQSLGVRRDYAYEQY

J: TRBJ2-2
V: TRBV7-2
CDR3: ASSLDWVNTGELF

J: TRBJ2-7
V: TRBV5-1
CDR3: ASSNGLAEQY

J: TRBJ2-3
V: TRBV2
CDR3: ASKRLAGTDTQY

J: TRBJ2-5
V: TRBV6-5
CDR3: ASSYWEQETQY

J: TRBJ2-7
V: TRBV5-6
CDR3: ASSRRTGLSYEQY

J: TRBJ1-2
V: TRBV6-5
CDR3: ASTPRGGNYGYT

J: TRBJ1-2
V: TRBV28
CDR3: ASGQNYGYT

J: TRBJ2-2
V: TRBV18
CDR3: ASSPRTAGELF

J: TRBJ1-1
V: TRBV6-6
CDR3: ASSQGSGAF

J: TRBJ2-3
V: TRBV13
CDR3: ASSPSPRLALEDTQY

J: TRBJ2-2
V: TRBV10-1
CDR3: ASSASDTGELF

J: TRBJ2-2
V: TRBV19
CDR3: ASSISSGTTGELF

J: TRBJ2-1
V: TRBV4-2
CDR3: ASSQTVQGQGIEQF

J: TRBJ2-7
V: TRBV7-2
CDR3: ASSLEFSYEQY

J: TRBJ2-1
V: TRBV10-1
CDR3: ASSSGLVGNEQF

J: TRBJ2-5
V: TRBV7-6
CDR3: ASSSSGSAQETQY

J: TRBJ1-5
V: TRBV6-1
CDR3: ASSGTGNRQPQH

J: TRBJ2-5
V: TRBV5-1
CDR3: ASSLGGYRGETQY

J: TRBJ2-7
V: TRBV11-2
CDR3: ASSPPGGSYEQY

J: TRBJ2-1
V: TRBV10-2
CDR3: ASMGLPGEF

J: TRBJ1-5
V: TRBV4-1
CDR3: ASSQEGEESNQPQH

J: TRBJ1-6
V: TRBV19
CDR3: ASSMEGTFRPDSPLH

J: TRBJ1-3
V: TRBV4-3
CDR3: ASSQDHPPAAISGNTIY

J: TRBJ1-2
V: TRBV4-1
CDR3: ASSQPRGERGYT

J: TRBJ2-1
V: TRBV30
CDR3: AWSTESSYNEQF

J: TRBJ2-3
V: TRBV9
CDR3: ASSIDWAENTQY

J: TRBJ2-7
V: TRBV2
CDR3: ASSESLYEQY

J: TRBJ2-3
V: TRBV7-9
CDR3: ASSYPGPGIYTQY

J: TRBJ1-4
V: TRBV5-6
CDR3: ASSLVGGADPNEKLF

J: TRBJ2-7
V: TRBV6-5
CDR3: ASRAGAGEQY

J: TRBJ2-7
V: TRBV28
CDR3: ASSFYTEQY

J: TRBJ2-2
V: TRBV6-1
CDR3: ASKGAGDTGELF

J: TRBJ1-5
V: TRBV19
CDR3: ASRTGTNQPQH

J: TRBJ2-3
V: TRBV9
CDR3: ASSELAGGADTQY

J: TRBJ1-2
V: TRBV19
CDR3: ASSIGGFLGSYGYT

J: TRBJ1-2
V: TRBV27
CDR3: ASSSGAVGYT

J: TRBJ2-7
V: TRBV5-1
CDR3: ASSFFPVLASGHLSSYEQY

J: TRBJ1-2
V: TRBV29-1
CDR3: SVDSPGGYT

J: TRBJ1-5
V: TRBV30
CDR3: ASQAGRGGDQPQH

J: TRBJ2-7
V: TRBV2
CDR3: ASSHGQGIFLGYEQY

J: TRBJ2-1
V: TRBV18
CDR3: ASSELMGRRINEQF

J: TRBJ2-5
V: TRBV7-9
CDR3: ASSQPGGGGETQY

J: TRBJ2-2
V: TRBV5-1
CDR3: ASSFGGTGELF